This T cell receptor (beta chain) comes out of a study of beta chain features in type 1 diabetes. Whole-study context: Cell yields, gender and age were similar in healthy donors and patients.

The authors reverse transcribed all of the isolated RNA, so sequencing captured expressed TCRB transcripts. The table came from immunoSEQ multiplex PCR; TCRdb's copy has only in-frame clones and leaves some out. Among 900,000 or so clones listed, 17% were seen once. Per germline, CDR1 SGHRS and CDR2 YFSETQ. The V and J ends lost 0 bases and 7 bases, in that order; junction bases with no gene match: 2. This CDR3 spans 15 amino acids. This clone was observed a few times. What it binds is unknown. Other DNA sequences within the sample encode an identical CDR3. Broader study findings: Sampled from patients, naive, central memory and Treg TCRB repertoires appeared more similar than those sampled from healthy donors. VDJ junctions sequenced from type 1 diabetes patients showed fewer insertions and more deletions. It was possible that PCR favored shorter templates, equally so in patients and controls.

The source of this sequence is a woman aged 18-29 years in good health. This chain joins TRBV5-1 and TRBJ2-1, with 12 bases lining up with TRBD2. The sample comprised naive CD4+ T cells from blood. In DNA form, the CDR3 reads TGCGCCAGCAGCTTGGAACTAGCGGGAGGAAATGAGCAGTTCTTC. Protein product: CASSLELAGGNEQFF.